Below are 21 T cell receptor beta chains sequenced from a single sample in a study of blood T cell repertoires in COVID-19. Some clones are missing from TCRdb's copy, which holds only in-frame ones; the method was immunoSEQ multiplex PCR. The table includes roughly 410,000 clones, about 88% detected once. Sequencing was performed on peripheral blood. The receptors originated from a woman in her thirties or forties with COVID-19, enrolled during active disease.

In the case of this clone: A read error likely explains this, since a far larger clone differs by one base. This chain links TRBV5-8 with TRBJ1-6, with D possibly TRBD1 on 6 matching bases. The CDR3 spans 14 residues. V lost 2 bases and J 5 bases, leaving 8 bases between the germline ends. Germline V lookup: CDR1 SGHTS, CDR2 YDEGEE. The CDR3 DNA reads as TGTGCCAGCAGCTTCCGGACAGATAATTCACCCCTCCACTTT. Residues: CASSFRTDNSPLHF.

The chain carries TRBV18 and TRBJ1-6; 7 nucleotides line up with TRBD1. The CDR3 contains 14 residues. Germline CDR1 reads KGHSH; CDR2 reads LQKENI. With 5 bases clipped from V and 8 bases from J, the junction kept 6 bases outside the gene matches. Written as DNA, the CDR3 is TGTGCCAGCTCAAATCAGGGGGTTGATTCACCCCTCCACTTT. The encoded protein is CASSNQGVDSPLHF.

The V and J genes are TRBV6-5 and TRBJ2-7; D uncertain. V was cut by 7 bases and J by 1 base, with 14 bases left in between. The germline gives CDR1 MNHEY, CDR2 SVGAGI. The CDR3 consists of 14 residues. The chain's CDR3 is CASKTPAASYEQYF. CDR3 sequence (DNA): TGTGCCAGCAAGACTCCTGCCGCATCCTACGAGCAGTACTTC.

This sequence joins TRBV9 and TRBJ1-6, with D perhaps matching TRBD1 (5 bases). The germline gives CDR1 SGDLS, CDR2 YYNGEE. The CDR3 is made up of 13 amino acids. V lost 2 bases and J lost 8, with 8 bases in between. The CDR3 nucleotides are TGTGCCAGCAGCGTCCGGGGGGATTCACCCCTCCACTTT. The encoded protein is CASSVRGDSPLHF. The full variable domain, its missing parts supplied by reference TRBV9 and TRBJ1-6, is DSGVTQTPKHLITATGQRVTLRCSPRSGDLSVYWYQQSLDQGLQFLIQYYNGEERAKGNILERFSAQQFPDLHSELNLSSLELGDSALYFCASSVRGDSPLHFGNGTRLTVT.

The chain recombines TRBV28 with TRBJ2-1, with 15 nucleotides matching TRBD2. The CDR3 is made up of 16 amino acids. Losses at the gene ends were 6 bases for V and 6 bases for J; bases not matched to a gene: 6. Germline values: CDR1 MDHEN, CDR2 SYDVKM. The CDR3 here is CASSLGLAGGGNEQFF. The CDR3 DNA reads TGTGCCAGCAGCCTCGGACTAGCGGGAGGGGGCAATGAGCAGTTCTTC.

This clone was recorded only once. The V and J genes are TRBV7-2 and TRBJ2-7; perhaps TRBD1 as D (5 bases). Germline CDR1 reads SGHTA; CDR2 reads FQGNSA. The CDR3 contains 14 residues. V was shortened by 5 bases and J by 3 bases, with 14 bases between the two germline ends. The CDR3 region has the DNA TGTGCCAGCAGCCCGACAGCCACGGGCTACGAGCAGTACTTC. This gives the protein CASSPTATGYEQYF.

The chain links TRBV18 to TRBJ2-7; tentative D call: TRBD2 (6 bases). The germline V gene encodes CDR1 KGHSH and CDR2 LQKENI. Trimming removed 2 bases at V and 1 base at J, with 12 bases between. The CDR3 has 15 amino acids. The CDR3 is CASSPTTGGSYEQYF. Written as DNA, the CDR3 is TGTGCCAGCTCACCAACAACAGGAGGGTCCTACGAGCAGTACTTC. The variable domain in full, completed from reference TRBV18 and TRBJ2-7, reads NAGVMQNPRHLVRRRGQEARLRCSPMKGHSHVYWYRQLPEEGLKFMVYLQKENIIDESGMPKERFSAEFPKEGPSILRIQQVVRGDSAAYFCASSPTTGGSYEQYFGPGTRLTVT.

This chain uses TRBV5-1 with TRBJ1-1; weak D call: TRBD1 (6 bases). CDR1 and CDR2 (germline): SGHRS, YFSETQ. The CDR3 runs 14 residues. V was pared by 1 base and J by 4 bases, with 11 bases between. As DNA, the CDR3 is TGCGCCAGCAGCTTGCGGACAGAGGGCACTGAAGCTTTCTTT. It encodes CASSLRTEGTEAFF.

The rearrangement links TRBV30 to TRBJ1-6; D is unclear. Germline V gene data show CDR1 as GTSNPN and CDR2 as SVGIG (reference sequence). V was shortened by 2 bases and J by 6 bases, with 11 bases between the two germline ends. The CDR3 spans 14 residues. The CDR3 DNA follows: TGTGCCTGGAGTCGGTCGGGAATTAATTCACCCCTCCACTTT. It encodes CAWSRSGINSPLHF.

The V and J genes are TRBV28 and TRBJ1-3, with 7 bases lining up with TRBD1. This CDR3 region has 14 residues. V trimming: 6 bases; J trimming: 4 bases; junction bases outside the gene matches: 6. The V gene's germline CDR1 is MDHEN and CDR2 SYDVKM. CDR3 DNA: TGTGCCAGCAGCCGAGGACAGGCGGGAAACACCATATATTTT. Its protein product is CASSRGQAGNTIYF. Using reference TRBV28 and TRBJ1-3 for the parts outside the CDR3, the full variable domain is DVKVTQSSRYLVKRTGEKVFLECVQDMDHENMFWYRQDPGLGLRLIYFSYDVKMKEKGDIPEGYSVSREKKERFSLILESASTNQTSMYLCASSRGQAGNTIYFGEGSWLTVV.

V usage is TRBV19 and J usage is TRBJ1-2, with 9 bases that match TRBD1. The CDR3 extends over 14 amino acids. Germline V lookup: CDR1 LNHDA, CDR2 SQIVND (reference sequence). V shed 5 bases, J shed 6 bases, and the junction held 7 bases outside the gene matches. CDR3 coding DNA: TGTGCCAGTAGTGTATTTGGGACAGGGCATGGCTACACCTTC. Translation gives CASSVFGTGHGYTF.

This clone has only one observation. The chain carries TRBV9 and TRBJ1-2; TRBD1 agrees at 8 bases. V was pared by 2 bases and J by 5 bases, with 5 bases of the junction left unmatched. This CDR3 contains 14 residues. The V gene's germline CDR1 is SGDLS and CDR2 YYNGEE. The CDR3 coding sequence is TGTGCCAGCAGCGTCGGACAGGGCGTTTATGGCTACACCTTC. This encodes CASSVGQGVYGYTF.

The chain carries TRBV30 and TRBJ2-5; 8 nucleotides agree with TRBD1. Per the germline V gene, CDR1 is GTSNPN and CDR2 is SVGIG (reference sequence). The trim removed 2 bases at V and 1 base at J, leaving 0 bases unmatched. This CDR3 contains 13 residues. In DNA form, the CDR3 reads TGTGCCTGGAGTACAGGGGGCCAAGAGACCCAGTACTTC. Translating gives CAWSTGGQETQYF.

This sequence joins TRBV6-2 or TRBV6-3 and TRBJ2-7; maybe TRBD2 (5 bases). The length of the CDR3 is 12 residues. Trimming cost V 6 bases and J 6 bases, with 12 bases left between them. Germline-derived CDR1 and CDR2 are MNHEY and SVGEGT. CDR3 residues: CASSIRSGEQYF. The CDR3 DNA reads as TGTGCCAGCAGCATCAGGAGCGGCGAGCAGTACTTC.

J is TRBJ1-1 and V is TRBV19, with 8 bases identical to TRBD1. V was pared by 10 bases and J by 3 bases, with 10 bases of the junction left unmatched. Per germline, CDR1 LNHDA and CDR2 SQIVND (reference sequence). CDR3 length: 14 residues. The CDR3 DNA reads TGTGCCATTTTACCGGGACAGGAGGACACTGAAGCTTTCTTT. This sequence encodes CAILPGQEDTEAFF.

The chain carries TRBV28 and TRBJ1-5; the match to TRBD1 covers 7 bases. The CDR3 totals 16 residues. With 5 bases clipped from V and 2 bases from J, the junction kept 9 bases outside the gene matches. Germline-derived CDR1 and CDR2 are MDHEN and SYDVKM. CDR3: CASSTITGARNQPQHF. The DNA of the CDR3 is TGTGCCAGCAGTACAATTACAGGGGCGCGCAATCAGCCCCAGCATTTT.

As DNA, the CDR3 is TGTGCCAGCAGCTTAGGAGCGGGAGGGAATGTGGGTGAGCAGTTCTTC. Translating it yields CASSLGAGGNVGEQFF. This chain connects TRBV7-3 to TRBJ2-1; 10 nucleotides agree with TRBD2. Germline CDR1 is SGHTA and CDR2 is FQGTGA. Unmatched junction bases numbered 10, after V lost 2 bases and J lost 9 bases. The CDR3 runs 16 residues.

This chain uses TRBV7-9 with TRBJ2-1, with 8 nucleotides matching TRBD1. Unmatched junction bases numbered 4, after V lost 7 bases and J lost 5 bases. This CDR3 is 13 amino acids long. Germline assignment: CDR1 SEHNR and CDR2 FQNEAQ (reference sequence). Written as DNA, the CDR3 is TGTGCCAGCAATAAGGACAGGGACAATGAGCAGTTCTTC. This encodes CASNKDRDNEQFF.

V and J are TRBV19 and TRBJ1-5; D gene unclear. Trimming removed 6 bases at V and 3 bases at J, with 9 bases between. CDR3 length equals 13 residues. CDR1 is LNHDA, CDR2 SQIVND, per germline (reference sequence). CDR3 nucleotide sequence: TGTGCCAGTAGGACTGGAGCCAATCAGCCCCAGCATTTT. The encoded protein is CASRTGANQPQHF.

The CDR3 DNA follows: TGTGCCACTAGTAACGGAGGGAGGGCAACTAATGAAAAACTGTTTTTT. Its translation is CATSNGGRATNEKLFF. V and J are TRBV24-1 and TRBJ1-4, with no clear D. Germline V gene data show CDR1 as KGHDR and CDR2 as SFDVKD. Trimming shortened V by 10 bases and J by 0 bases, and 17 bases separated the two germline ends. The CDR3 totals 16 residues.

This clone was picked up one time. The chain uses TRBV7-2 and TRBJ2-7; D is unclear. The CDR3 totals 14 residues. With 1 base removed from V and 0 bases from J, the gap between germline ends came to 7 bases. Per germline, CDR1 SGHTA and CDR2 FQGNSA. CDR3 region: CASSLVSRSYEQYF. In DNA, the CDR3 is TGTGCCAGCAGCTTAGTAAGCCGCTCCTACGAGCAGTACTTC.